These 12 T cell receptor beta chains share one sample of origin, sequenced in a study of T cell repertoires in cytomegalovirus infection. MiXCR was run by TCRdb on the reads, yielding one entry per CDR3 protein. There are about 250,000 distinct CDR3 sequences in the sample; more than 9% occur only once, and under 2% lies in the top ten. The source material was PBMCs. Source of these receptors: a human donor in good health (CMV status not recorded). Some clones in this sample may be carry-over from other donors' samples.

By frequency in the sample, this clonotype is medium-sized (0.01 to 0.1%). The CDR3 bases are TGTGCCAGCAGCTTAGGGCAGGCTTTAGTGACTGAAGCTTTCTTT. Its translation is CASSLGQALVTEAFF. The chain recombines TRBV7-2 with TRBJ1-1; no clear D. The germline CDR1 and CDR2 sequences are SGHTA and FQGNSA. The CDR3 loop spans 15 amino acids. V lost 1 base to trimming and J lost 5 bases, with 14 bases between them.

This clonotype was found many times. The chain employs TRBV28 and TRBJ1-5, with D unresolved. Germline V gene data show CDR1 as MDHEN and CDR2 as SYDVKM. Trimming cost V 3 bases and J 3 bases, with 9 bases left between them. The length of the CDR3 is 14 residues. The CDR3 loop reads CASSLNGVNQPQHF. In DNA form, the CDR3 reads TGTGCCAGCAGTTTGAATGGCGTCAATCAGCCCCAGCATTTT.

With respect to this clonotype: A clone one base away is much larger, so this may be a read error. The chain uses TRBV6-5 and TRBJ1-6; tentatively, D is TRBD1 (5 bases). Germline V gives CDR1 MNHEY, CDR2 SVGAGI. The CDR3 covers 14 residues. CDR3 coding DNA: TGTGCCAACAGTACCCAAAGGGGTTTGTCACCCCTCCACTTT. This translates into CANSTQRGLSPLHF.

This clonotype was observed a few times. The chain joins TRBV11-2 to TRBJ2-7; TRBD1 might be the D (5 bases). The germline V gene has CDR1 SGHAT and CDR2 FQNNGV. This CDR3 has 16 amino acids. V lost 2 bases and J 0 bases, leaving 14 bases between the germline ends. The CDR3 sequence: CASSLNPAGRSYEQYF. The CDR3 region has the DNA TGTGCCAGCAGCTTAAATCCGGCAGGGCGCTCCTACGAGCAGTACTTC.

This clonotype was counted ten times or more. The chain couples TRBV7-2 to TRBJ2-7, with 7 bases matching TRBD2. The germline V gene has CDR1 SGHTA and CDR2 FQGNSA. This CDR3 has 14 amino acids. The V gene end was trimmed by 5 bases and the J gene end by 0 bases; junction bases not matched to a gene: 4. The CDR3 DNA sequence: TGTGCCAGCAGCCCGGGGGGAGTCTCCTACGAGCAGTACTTC. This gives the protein CASSPGGVSYEQYF.

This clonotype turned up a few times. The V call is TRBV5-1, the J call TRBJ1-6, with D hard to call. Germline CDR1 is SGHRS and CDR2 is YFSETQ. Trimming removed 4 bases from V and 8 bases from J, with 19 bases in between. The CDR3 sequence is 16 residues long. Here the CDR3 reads CASSPRAPGMDSPLHF. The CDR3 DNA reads TGCGCCAGCAGCCCGCGGGCCCCCGGGATGGATTCACCCCTCCACTTT.

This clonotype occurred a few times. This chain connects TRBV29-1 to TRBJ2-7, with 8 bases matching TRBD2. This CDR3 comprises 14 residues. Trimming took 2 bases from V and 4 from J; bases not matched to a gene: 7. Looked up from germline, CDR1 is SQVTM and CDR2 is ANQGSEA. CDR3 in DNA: TGCAGCGTTGAACTCGTCCGGGGGGGTTACGAGCAGTACTTC. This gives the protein CSVELVRGGYEQYF.

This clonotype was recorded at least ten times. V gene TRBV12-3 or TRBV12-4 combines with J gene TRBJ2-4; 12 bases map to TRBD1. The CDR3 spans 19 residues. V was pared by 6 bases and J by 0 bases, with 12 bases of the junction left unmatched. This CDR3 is CASSLGQGAYILAKNIQYF. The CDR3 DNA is TGTGCCAGCAGCCTGGGACAGGGGGCGTACATCCTAGCCAAAAACATTCAGTACTTC.

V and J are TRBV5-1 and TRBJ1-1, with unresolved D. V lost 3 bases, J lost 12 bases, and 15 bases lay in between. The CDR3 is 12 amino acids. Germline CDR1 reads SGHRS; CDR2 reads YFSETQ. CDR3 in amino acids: CASSSPLGSPFF. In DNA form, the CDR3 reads TGCGCCAGCAGCTCCCCCCTCGGGAGTCCTTTCTTT.

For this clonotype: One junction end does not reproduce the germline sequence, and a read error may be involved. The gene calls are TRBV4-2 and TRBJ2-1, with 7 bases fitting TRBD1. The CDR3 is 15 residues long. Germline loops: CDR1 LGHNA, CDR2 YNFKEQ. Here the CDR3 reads CANSQGELMGYEQFF. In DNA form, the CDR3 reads TGTGCCAACAGCCAGGGGGAGTTGATGGGCTATGAGCAGTTCTTC.

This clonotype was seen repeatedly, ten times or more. CDR3: CSARFGETQYF. CDR3 sequence (DNA): TGCAGTGCTAGATTCGGAGAGACCCAGTACTTC. The rearrangement links TRBV20-1 to TRBJ2-5; D uncertain. V shed 2 bases and J shed 4 bases, with 5 bases lying between them. This CDR3 is built from 11 residues. Germline V gene lookup returns CDR1 DFQATT and CDR2 SNEGSKA (reference sequence).

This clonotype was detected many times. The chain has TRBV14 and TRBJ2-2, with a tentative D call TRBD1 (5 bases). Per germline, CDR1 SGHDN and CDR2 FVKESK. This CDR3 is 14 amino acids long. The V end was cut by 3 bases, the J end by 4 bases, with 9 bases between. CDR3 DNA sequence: TGTGCCAGCAGCCAGACAGTAAGCACCGGGGAGCTGTTTTTT. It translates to CASSQTVSTGELFF.